This T cell receptor beta chain was sequenced in a study of shared clonotypes between healthy human individuals. The CDR3 is 13 residues long. Germline-derived CDR1 and CDR2 are GTSNPN and SVGIG (reference sequence). V was clipped by 5 bases and J by 7 bases; unmatched bases: 7. Donors had no recently reported acute infections or vaccinations and were HIV-negative. The authors ran the assay at deep level. Libraries were prepared by immunoSEQ multiplex PCR; TCRdb keeps only in-frame clonotypes and omits some of them. Altogether approximately 1,000,000 clones are present, approximately 77% being singletons, with the ten largest covering 0.85% to 1%.

The sequence was obtained from a man between 18 and 35 years old in good health. Some clones in this sample may be carry-over from other donors' samples. The material sequenced was memory CD4+ T cells from PBMCs. Subset: CD45RA-negative fraction. The V gene is TRBV30, the J gene TRBJ1-4; 7 bases match TRBD1. CDR3 sequence reads: CAWARGSGEKLFF. The CDR3 bases are TGTGCCTGGGCCAGGGGGTCTGGTGAAAAACTGTTTTTT. Complete variable domain (other parts from reference TRBV30 and TRBJ1-4): SQTIHQWPATLVQPVGSPLSLECTVEGTSNPNLYWYRQAAGRGLQLLFYSVGIGQISSEVPQNLSASRPQDRQFILSSKKLLLSDSGFYLCAWARGSGEKLFFGSGTQLSVL.